The 17 T cell receptor beta chains below come from one sample, sequenced in a study of Graves' ophthalmopathy and Graves' hyperthyroidism. Beta-chain TCR CDR3 regions were amplified from RNA transcripts. The workflow started with a first-round RT-PCR run with HTBI primers and then moved on to a second-round multiplex PCR. MiXCR, run by TCRdb on the multiplex PCR reads, gives a single entry per CDR3 protein. The sample yields around 590,000 distinct CDR3 sequences, about 40% seen once. Material: peripheral blood or thyroid tissue (not recorded which). These receptors all come from an adult man with Graves' hyperthyroidism.

V is TRBV7-9 and J is TRBJ1-6, with D possibly TRBD1 on 5 matching bases. The germline gives CDR1 SEHNR, CDR2 FQNEAQ (reference sequence). The CDR3 totals 16 residues. V was clipped by 3 bases and J by 7 bases, with 16 bases between them. The CDR3, as DNA: TGTGCCAGCAGCTTTGGGATGACAGTAGGCAATTCACCCCTCCACTTT. Protein sequence: CASSFGMTVGNSPLHF.

The rearrangement joins TRBV20-1 to TRBJ2-7; 10 bases match TRBD2. Germline CDR1 reads DFQATT; CDR2 reads SNEGSKA (reference sequence). Germline trimming cut 3 bases from V and 4 bases from J; bases unmatched to any gene: 6. The length of the CDR3 is 14 residues. Written as DNA, the CDR3 is TGCAGTGCTAGCGACCCTAGCGGGAGTTACGAGCAGTACTTC. Translating gives CSASDPSGSYEQYF.

There are many counts of this clonotype. V and J are TRBV9 and TRBJ2-7, with 11 bases lining up with TRBD2. V trimming: 0 bases; J trimming: 4 bases; junction bases outside the gene matches: 3. Germline lookup yields CDR1 SGDLS and CDR2 YYNGEE. This CDR3 comprises 15 residues. CDR3 residues: CASSVGGLAEYEQYF. The CDR3 bases are TGTGCCAGCAGCGTAGGGGGACTAGCGGAGTACGAGCAGTACTTC.

Many counts were recorded for this clonotype. The chain recombines TRBV10-2 with TRBJ2-6, with D uncertain. The CDR3 runs 15 residues. CDR1 WSHSY and CDR2 SAAADI come from the germline V gene. Trimming cost V 3 bases and J 0 bases, with 6 bases left between them. The CDR3 DNA reads as TGCGCCAGCAGTGAATCCGTCTCTGGGGCCAACGTCCTGACTTTC. Its translation is CASSESVSGANVLTF.

This clonotype was recorded at least ten times. The chain joins TRBV6-6 to TRBJ2-7; the D gene is possibly TRBD2 (5 bases). This CDR3 is 13 amino acids long. The germline V gene has CDR1 MNHNY and CDR2 SVGAGI (reference sequence). V was trimmed by 5 bases and J by 6 bases, leaving 14 bases between them. The CDR3 region has the DNA TGTGCCAGCAGTGTGTTCCTAGGGAGCGAGCAGTACTTC. Translation: CASSVFLGSEQYF.

V is TRBV10-3 and J is TRBJ1-5; TRBD1 might be the D (6 bases). Germline V lookup: CDR1 ENHRY, CDR2 SYGVKD. This CDR3 has 14 amino acids. Trimming pared 0 bases from V and 11 bases from J, leaving 14 bases between. Here the CDR3 DNA reads TGTGCCATCAGTGAGTCAGGGGGGCTGGGGGCCCAGCATTTT. Amino acid sequence: CAISESGGLGAQHF.

This sequence joins TRBV10-3 and TRBJ2-6; possible D gene TRBD1, 6 bases. Germline loops: CDR1 ENHRY, CDR2 SYGVKD. CDR3 length: 18 residues. With 3 bases removed from V and 2 bases from J, the gap between germline ends came to 17 bases. The CDR3 protein is CAISDSGFRGAGANVLTF. CDR3 DNA: TGTGCCATCAGTGACAGCGGATTCAGGGGAGCTGGGGCCAACGTCCTGACTTTC.

In its sample, this clonotype was seen many times. A junction boundary mismatches the germline segment, possibly from a read error. J is TRBJ1-5 and V is TRBV20-1; possibly TRBD1 for D (6 bases). This CDR3 has 11 amino acids. CDR1 and CDR2 (germline): DFQATT, SNEGSKA (reference sequence). The CDR3 loop is CSARGGQPQHF. Here the CDR3 DNA reads TGCAGCGCTAGGGGGGGGCAGCCCCAGCATTTT.

About this clonotype itself: Just one base apart from a much larger clone, this may be a read error. This chain links TRBV7-2 with TRBJ2-6, with D possibly matching TRBD1 (6 bases). Germline CDR1 and CDR2: SGHTA and FQGNSA. The CDR3 runs 15 residues. In DNA, the CDR3 is TGTGCCAGCAGAGCCAGGGGTTCTGGGGCCAACGTCCTGGCTTTC. Its protein product is CASRARGSGANVLAF.

This chain joins TRBV7-3 and TRBJ1-2; D perhaps matches TRBD1 (5 bases). Germline CDR1 is SGHTA and CDR2 is FQGTGA. The CDR3 covers 14 residues. The ends were cut back, 2 bases at V and 4 bases at J, with 11 bases in the middle. CDR3 in DNA: TGTGCCAGCAGCTTAGGGGGGACTGGCTATGGCTACACCTTC. As protein: CASSLGGTGYGYTF.

This chain joins TRBV3-1 and TRBJ1-6, with D perhaps matching TRBD1 (6 bases). V shed 1 base and J shed 10 bases, with 17 bases lying between them. In germline, CDR1 is LGHDT, CDR2 YNNKEL (reference sequence). The CDR3 has 16 amino acids. The CDR3 sequence is CASSQGGAGNRSPLHF. CDR3 DNA: TGTGCCAGCAGCCAAGGGGGGGCAGGGAACAGATCACCCCTCCACTTT.

Note on this clonotype: A much larger clone differs from this one at a single base, so this may be a read error. This chain uses TRBV9 with TRBJ2-2; D possibly corresponds to TRBD1 (6 bases). Germline CDR1 is SGDLS and CDR2 is YYNGEE. The germline V and J ends were trimmed by 5 bases and 1 base, with 9 bases remaining between them. The CDR3 length is 14 residues. The CDR3 bases are TGTGCCAGCAGGGCGACAGGGAACACCGGGGAGCTGTTTTTT. It encodes CASRATGNTGELFF.

This clonotype was seen repeatedly, ten times or more. The chain joins TRBV20-1 to TRBJ2-7; tentatively, D is TRBD1 (6 bases). This CDR3 is 13 amino acids long. CDR1 is DFQATT and CDR2 is SNEGSKA in the germline V gene (reference sequence). V lost 0 bases to trimming and J lost 7 bases, with 13 bases between them. The CDR3 DNA is TGCAGTGCTAGAGATCTTGGGGGCTGGGAGCAGTACTTC. Protein product: CSARDLGGWEQYF.

This clonotype has a single count. The V gene is TRBV5-4, the J gene TRBJ2-3, with D possibly called TRBD1 or TRBD2 (5 bases each). CDR1 and CDR2 from the germline V gene are SGHNT and YYREEE (reference sequence). The CDR3 has 15 amino acids. V was clipped by 2 bases and J by 7 bases, with 17 bases between them. The CDR3 coding sequence is TGTGCCAGCAGCTTAGAGATTTGGGACGCACATACGCAGTATTTT. Protein: CASSLEIWDAHTQYF.

In this sample, this clonotype turned up many times. The chain is built from TRBV7-3 and TRBJ2-7; either TRBD1 or TRBD2 may supply D (5 bases each). CDR3 length equals 14 residues. The germline CDR1 and CDR2 sequences are SGHTA and FQGTGA. Trimming took 8 bases from V and 3 from J, leaving 17 bases between them. CDR3 region: CASPPPGRDYEQYF. CDR3 DNA: TGTGCCAGCCCCCCCCCAGGGAGAGACTACGAGCAGTACTTC.

The V and J genes are TRBV5-1 and TRBJ2-7, with a tentative D call TRBD1 (5 bases). V gave up 0 bases and J gave up 6 bases, with 13 bases separating them. CDR1 and CDR2 from the germline V gene are SGHRS and YFSETQ. The CDR3 consists of 14 residues. For the CDR3, the DNA is TGCGCCAGCAGCTTGGTGTCAGGGTTTGTCGAGCAGTACTTC. Protein product: CASSLVSGFVEQYF. Based on the CDR3 plus reference TRBV5-1 and TRBJ2-7, the full variable domain is KAGVTQTPRYLIKTRGQQVTLSCSPISGHRSVSWYQQTPGQGLQFLFEYFSETQRNKGNFPGRFSGRQFSNSRSEMNVSTLELGDSALYLCASSLVSGFVEQYFGPGTRLTVT.

This clonotype was detected only a few times. The chain recombines TRBV20-1 with TRBJ1-1; possibly TRBD1 for D (5 bases). The CDR3 sequence is 14 residues long. Germline V lookup: CDR1 DFQATT, CDR2 SNEGSKA (reference sequence). V lost 1 base and J lost 2, with 11 bases in between. CDR3 amino acids: CSARGDRGNTEAFF. Here the CDR3 DNA reads TGCAGTGCTAGAGGAGACAGAGGAAACACTGAAGCTTTCTTT.